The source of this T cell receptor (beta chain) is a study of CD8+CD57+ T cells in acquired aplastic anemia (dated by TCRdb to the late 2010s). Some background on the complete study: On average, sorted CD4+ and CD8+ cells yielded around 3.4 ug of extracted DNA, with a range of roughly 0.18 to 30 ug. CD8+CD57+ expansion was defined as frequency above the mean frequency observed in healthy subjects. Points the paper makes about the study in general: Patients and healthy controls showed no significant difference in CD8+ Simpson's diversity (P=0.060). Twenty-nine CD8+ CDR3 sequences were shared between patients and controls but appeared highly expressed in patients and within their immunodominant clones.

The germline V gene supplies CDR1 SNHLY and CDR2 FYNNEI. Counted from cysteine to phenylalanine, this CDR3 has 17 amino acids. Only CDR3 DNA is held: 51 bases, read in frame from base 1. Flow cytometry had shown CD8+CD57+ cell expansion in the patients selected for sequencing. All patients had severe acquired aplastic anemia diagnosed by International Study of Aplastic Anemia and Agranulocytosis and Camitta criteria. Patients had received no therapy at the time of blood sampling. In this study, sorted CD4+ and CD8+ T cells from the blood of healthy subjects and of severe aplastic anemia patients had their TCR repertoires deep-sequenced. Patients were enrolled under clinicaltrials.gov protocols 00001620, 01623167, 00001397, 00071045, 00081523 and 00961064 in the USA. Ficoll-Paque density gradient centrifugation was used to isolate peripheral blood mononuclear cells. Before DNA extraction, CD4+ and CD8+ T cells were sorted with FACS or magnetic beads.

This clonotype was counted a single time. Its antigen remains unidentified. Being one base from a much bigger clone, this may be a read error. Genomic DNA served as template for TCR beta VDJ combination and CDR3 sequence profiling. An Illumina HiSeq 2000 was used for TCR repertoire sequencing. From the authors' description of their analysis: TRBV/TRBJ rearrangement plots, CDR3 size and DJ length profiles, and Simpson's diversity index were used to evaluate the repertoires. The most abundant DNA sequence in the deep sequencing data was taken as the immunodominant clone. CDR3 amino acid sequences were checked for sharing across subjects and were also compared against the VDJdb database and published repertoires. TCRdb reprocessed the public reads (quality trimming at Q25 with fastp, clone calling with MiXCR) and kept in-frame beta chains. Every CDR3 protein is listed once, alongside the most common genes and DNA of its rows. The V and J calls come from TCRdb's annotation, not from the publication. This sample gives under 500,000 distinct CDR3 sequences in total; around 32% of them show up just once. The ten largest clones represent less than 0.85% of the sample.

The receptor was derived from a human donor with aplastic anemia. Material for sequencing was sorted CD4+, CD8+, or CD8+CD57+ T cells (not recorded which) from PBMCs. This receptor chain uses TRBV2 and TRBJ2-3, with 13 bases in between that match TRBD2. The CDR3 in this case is CASTGGLAGTSTYTQYF. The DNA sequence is TGTGCCAGCACCGGGGGACTAGCGGGAACTAGCACATATACGCAGTATTTT.